This TCR beta chain is from a study of blood T cell repertoires in COVID-19. Overall study: Researchers got acute and convalescent COVID-19 samples from the United States, Italy and Spain.

V was pared by 5 bases and J by 5 bases, with 6 bases of the junction left unmatched. Germline CDR1 is MRHNA and CDR2 is SNTAGT. The CDR3 is 14 amino acids. This clone was counted a single time. Per the original data handling: The assay estimated nucleated cells by amplifying reference gene primers. The data were produced by immunoSEQ multiplex PCR, yet TCRdb's version contains in-frame clones alone and is incomplete. V and J calls plus clone size are reproduced from that table; the DNA served to infer D and trimming. This table has 70,000 to 95,000 clones, approximately 89% appearing once. This TCR was recovered from a man aged 45-65 years with active COVID-19. Sequencing was carried out using peripheral blood. This chain links TRBV6-4 with TRBJ2-7; 10 bases map to TRBD1. As DNA, the CDR3 is TGTGCCAGCAGTCGGGACAGGGGCCCGAACGAGCAGTACTTC. Protein sequence: CASSRDRGPNEQYF.